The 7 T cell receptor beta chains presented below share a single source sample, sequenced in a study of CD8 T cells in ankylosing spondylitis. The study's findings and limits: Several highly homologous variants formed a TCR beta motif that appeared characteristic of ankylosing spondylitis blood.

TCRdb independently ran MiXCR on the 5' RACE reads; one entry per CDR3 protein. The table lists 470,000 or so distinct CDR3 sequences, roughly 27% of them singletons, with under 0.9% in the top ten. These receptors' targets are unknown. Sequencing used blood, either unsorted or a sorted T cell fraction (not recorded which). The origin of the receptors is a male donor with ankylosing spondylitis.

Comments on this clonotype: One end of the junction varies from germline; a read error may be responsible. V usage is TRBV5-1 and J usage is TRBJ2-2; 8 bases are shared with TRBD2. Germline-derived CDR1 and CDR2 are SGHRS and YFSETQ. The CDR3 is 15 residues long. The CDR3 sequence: CASSLRTSNSGELFF. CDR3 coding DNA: TGCGCCAGCAGCTTGAGGACTAGCAACAGCGGGGAGCTGTTTTTT.

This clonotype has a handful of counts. In DNA, the CDR3 is TGTGCCAGCAGCCCCGGAGCCGGGACGCAAGAGACCCAGTACTTC. This translates into CASSPGAGTQETQYF. J is TRBJ2-5 and V is TRBV3-1; either TRBD1 or TRBD2 may fit D (5 bases each). Germline V CDR1 and CDR2: LGHDT, YNNKEL (reference sequence). Between the trimmed V and J ends, which lost 4 bases and 2 bases, there was a span of 14 bases. The CDR3 runs 15 residues.

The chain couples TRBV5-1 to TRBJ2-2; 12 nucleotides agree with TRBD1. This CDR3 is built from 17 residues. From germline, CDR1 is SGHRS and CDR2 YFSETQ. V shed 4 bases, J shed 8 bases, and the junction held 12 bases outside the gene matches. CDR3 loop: CASSPLPGTGGFGELFF. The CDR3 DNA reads TGCGCCAGCAGCCCGTTACCCGGGACAGGGGGCTTTGGGGAGCTGTTTTTT.

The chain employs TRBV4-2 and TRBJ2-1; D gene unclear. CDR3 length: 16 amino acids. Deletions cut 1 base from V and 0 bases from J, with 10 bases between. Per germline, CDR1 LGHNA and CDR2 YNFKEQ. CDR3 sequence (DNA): TGTGCCAGCAGCCAAGGCGAGGCGGACTCCTACAATGAGCAGTTCTTC. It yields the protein CASSQGEADSYNEQFF.

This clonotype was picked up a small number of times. In DNA, the CDR3 is TGTGCCAGCAGCGCCGACAGGGCGGGGACTAGCACAGATACGCAGTATTTT. Protein product: CASSADRAGTSTDTQYF. The V and J genes are TRBV7-9 and TRBJ2-3; TRBD1 is a possible D gene (7 bases). The CDR3 is made up of 17 amino acids. Trimming took off 5 bases at V and 0 bases at J, with 18 bases between the two ends. Per the germline V gene, CDR1 is SEHNR and CDR2 is FQNEAQ (reference sequence).

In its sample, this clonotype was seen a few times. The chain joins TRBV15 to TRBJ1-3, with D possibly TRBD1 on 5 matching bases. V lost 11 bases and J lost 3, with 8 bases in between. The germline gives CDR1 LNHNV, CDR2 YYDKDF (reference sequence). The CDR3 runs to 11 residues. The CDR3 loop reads CALGLGNTIYF. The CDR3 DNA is TGTGCCCTGGGGCTTGGAAACACCATATATTTT.

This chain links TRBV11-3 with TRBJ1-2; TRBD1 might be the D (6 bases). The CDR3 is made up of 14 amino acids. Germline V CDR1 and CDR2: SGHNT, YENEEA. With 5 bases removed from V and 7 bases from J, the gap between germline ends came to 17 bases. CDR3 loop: CASSPLMGARGYTF. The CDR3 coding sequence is TGTGCCAGCAGCCCTTTGATGGGGGCGCGTGGCTACACCTTC.